Sequencing of this T cell receptor beta chain was carried out in a study of OX40 agonist ivuxolimab in advanced cancers. Sequenced by immunoSEQ multiplex PCR; TCRdb stores in-frame clones only, minus some. Of about 120,000 clones listed, roughly 89% are singletons. V was trimmed by 0 bases and J by 3 bases, leaving 10 bases between them. Germline-derived CDR1 and CDR2 are SGHNT and YYREEE (reference sequence). The CDR3 loop spans 15 amino acids. The gene calls are TRBV5-4 and TRBJ2-1; D is undetermined. The material was CD4+ or CD8+ T cells sorted from blood, obtained in a trial of the OX40 agonist ivuxolimab. This receptor was taken from an adult with an advanced solid tumor such as melanoma, head and neck, liver or kidney cancer. The CDR3 loop reads CASSLELSVYNEQFF. Here the CDR3 DNA reads TGTGCCAGCAGCTTGGAGTTATCCGTCTACAATGAGCAGTTCTTC.